This T cell receptor beta chain was identified during a study of T cell repertoires in cytomegalovirus infection. About the research overall: Use of recently identified HLA-C-restricted and well-studied HLA-B-restricted CMV epitopes was part of the study. Signatures in public TCR beta sequences pointed to both CMV infection and matching HLA type.

Overall study results and limits: Accumulated public TCR beta family frequency recognized individuals carrying CMV together with the relevant HLA. HLA-C-restricted, CMV-specific TCR beta clonotypes were dominant ex vivo.

This clonotype has only a few counts. Its antigen is currently unknown. Via MiXCR, TCRdb re-called the reads, giving one row per CDR3 protein. The sample carries roughly 730,000 distinct CDR3 sequences, around a third recorded once. CDR1 is MDHEN and CDR2 is SYDVKM in the germline V gene. The CDR3 is 15 amino acids. V shed 6 bases, J shed 8 bases, and the junction held 9 bases outside the gene matches. V and J are TRBV28 and TRBJ1-4, with 10 bases that match TRBD1. The origin of this receptor is a human donor in good health (CMV status not recorded). Some clones in this sample may be carry-over from other donors' samples. Sequences were derived from cultured PBMCs, sampled from culture after CMV antigen stimulation. CDR3 nucleotides: TGTGCCAGCAGGACAGGGGGCGTAACTGACGAAAAACTGTTTTTT. This gives the protein CASRTGGVTDEKLFF.